These 6 T cell receptor beta chains came from one sample sequenced in a study of kidney transplant recipient with SARS-CoV-2 infection. TCRdb recomputed calls from the reads with MiXCR, one row per CDR3 protein. The data contain 200,000 to 300,000 distinct CDR3 sequences, less than 35% of them singletons. Material: a blood sample, obtained at baseline and between days 110 and 120 from a kidney transplant recipient. The receptors were gathered from a male patient in his thirties who had COVID-19 and was a kidney transplant recipient. The graft donor may have given rise to some T cells.

This clonotype was observed at least ten times. The J gene is TRBJ1-2, the V gene TRBV5-6; the D is unclear. V was clipped by 7 bases and J by 4 bases, with 23 bases between them. CDR3 size: 16 residues. The germline V gene encodes CDR1 SGHDT and CDR2 YYEEEE. CDR3 sequence reads: CASAEYNSRKTYGYTF. The DNA of the CDR3 is TGTGCCAGCGCCGAATACAATAGTCGAAAGACCTATGGCTACACCTTC.

Many counts were recorded for this clonotype. The J gene is TRBJ1-6, the V gene TRBV25-1; no clear D gene. Germline CDR1 and CDR2: MGHDK and SYGVNS. The CDR3 runs to 13 residues. Trimming took 8 bases from V and 8 from J, leaving 13 bases between them. For the CDR3, the DNA is TGTGCCAGCCAGAGACAAGGTGATTCACCCCTCCACTTT. Its translation: CASQRQGDSPLHF.

This clonotype was counted many times. V is TRBV9 and J is TRBJ1-5, with D unresolved. Trimming took off 5 bases at V and 1 base at J, with 10 bases between the two ends. Germline V CDR1 and CDR2: SGDLS, YYNGEE. This CDR3 is built from 14 residues. CDR3 sequence reads: CASSRSGSNQPQHF. The CDR3 region has the DNA TGTGCCAGCAGTCGCAGTGGGAGCAATCAGCCCCAGCATTTT.

This sequence joins TRBV29-1 and TRBJ2-1; 9 bases match TRBD2. Trimming took 6 bases from V and 9 from J; bases not matched to a gene: 18. CDR3 size: 16 residues. Per germline, CDR1 SQVTM and CDR2 ANQGSEA. CDR3 loop: CSVDVWVSGSLGEQFF. In DNA form, the CDR3 reads TGCAGCGTCGACGTGTGGGTTAGCGGGAGCTTGGGTGAGCAGTTCTTC.

A word on this clonotype: A much larger clone differs from this one at a single base, so this may be a read error. The CDR3 sequence is CVTSGTVNNEQFF. In DNA form, the CDR3 reads TGTGTCACCAGTGGGACAGTAAACAATGAGCAGTTCTTC. The chain is built from TRBV24-1 and TRBJ2-1; 7 bases are shared with TRBD1. There are 13 residues in the CDR3. CDR1 and CDR2 from the germline V gene are KGHDR and SFDVKD.

The sample holds many counts of this clonotype. The J gene is TRBJ1-6, the V gene TRBV5-1; D unresolved. The CDR3 is made up of 15 amino acids. Trimming took 2 bases from V and 6 from J, leaving 12 bases between them. Per the germline V gene, CDR1 is SGHRS and CDR2 is YFSETQ. The CDR3 nucleotides read TGCGCCAGCAGCTTTTTTGACGGATCTAATTCACCCCTCCACTTT. Amino acid sequence: CASSFFDGSNSPLHF.